The next 28 T cell receptor beta chains were all read from a single sample in a study of neoadjuvant anti-PD-1 for oral cavity cancer. The method was immunoSEQ multiplex PCR; TCRdb's version includes in-frame clones alone and lacks a portion of them. This table has over 10,000 clones, about 65% appearing once. The specimen comprised PBMCs, sampled before nivolumab (anti-PD-1) treatment. These receptors all come from a person between 40 and 79 years old with oral cavity squamous cell carcinoma.

The rearrangement links TRBV19 to TRBJ2-3; 11 positions agree with TRBD1. The germline CDR1 and CDR2 sequences are LNHDA and SQIVND (reference sequence). With V trimmed by 5 bases and J by 1 base, 2 bases remained unmatched. The CDR3 loop spans 15 amino acids. CDR3 sequence: CASSGQGARTDTQYF. The CDR3 DNA is TGTGCCAGTAGTGGACAGGGGGCTCGCACAGATACGCAGTATTTT.

J is TRBJ1-5 and V is TRBV27; the D is unclear. CDR3 length equals 18 residues. The V and J ends lost 5 bases and 1 base respectively, with 21 bases between them. CDR1 and CDR2 from the germline V gene are MNHEY and SMNVEV (reference sequence). This CDR3 is CASSPGMLSLTSNQPQHF. The DNA for the CDR3 is TGTGCCAGCAGTCCGGGGATGCTCTCTTTAACCAGCAATCAGCCCCAGCATTTT.

This sequence joins TRBV7-9 and TRBJ2-1, with D perhaps given as TRBD1 or TRBD2 (7 bases each). This CDR3 region has 14 residues. Germline V gene sequence: CDR1 SEHNR, CDR2 FQNEAQ (reference sequence). V shed 1 base and J shed 8 bases, with 12 bases lying between them. CDR3 sequence reads: CASSLETGRDEQFF. DNA of the CDR3: TGTGCCAGCAGCTTAGAGACAGGGAGGGATGAGCAGTTCTTC.

V usage is TRBV5-4 and J usage is TRBJ2-4; 7 bases fit TRBD1. CDR1 is SGHNT, CDR2 YYREEE, per germline (reference sequence). Unmatched junction bases numbered 3, after V lost 2 bases and J lost 1 base. The CDR3 runs 15 residues. This CDR3 is CASSLNRGAKNIQYF. CDR3 in DNA: TGTGCCAGCAGCTTAAACAGGGGCGCCAAAAACATTCAGTACTTC.

The chain carries TRBV11-2 and TRBJ1-1, with D hard to call. V lost 3 bases and J 1 base, leaving 18 bases between the germline ends. This CDR3 has 17 amino acids. The germline V gene has CDR1 SGHAT and CDR2 FQNNGV. The CDR3 here is CASSFGSPFGPNTEAFF. The CDR3 region has the DNA TGTGCCAGCAGCTTTGGGTCCCCCTTCGGACCGAACACTGAAGCTTTCTTT.

This clone was detected a few times. The J gene is TRBJ1-5, the V gene TRBV27; a weak D match, TRBD1 (6 bases). Germline CDR1 and CDR2: MNHEY and SMNVEV (reference sequence). V lost 6 bases to trimming and J lost 0 bases, with 12 bases between them. The CDR3 is 15 amino acids. CDR3 in DNA: TGTGCCAGCAGGGACAGCCCCTATAGCAATCAGCCCCAGCATTTT. Its translation: CASRDSPYSNQPQHF.

This chain links TRBV5-1 with TRBJ1-1; TRBD1 matches 7 bases. This CDR3 has 14 residues. Germline V gives CDR1 SGHRS, CDR2 YFSETQ. Trimming at V came to 4 bases and at J to 1 base, leaving 4 bases not matched to a gene. The CDR3 reads CASSPRDRNTEAFF. CDR3 sequence (DNA): TGCGCCAGCAGCCCCCGGGACAGGAACACTGAAGCTTTCTTT.

The chain carries TRBV5-1 and TRBJ2-4; D unclear. Germline assignment: CDR1 SGHRS and CDR2 YFSETQ. V gave up 3 bases and J gave up 0 bases, with 10 bases separating them. This CDR3 has 15 residues. CDR3 DNA sequence: TGCGCCAGCAGCTCCATCGACCTAGCCAAAAACATTCAGTACTTC. Its translation: CASSSIDLAKNIQYF. Complete variable domain (other parts from reference TRBV5-1 and TRBJ2-4): KAGVTQTPRYLIKTRGQQVTLSCSPISGHRSVSWYQQTPGQGLQFLFEYFSETQRNKGNFPGRFSGRQFSNSRSEMNVSTLELGDSALYLCASSSIDLAKNIQYFGAGTRLSVL.

The rearrangement uses TRBV7-3 and TRBJ2-1, with TRBD2 matching over 8 bases. CDR3 length equals 15 residues. Germline values: CDR1 SGHTA, CDR2 FQGTGA. After removal of 4 bases from V and 9 bases from J, the junction contained 11 bases not matched to a gene. The chain's CDR3 is CASSSRPGGPFEQFF. The CDR3 DNA sequence: TGTGCCAGCAGCTCCCGCCCGGGAGGGCCTTTTGAGCAGTTCTTC.

The chain has TRBV19 and TRBJ1-3; D is possibly TRBD1 (5 bases). Germline CDR1 is LNHDA and CDR2 is SQIVND (reference sequence). CDR3 length: 14 residues. Trimming left V 4 bases short and J 0 bases short, with 7 bases between. The CDR3 here is CASSTGTSGNTIYF. The CDR3 DNA reads as TGTGCCAGTAGTACCGGGACCTCTGGAAACACCATATATTTT.

The J gene is TRBJ2-5, the V gene TRBV5-4, with D uncertain. Trimming shortened V by 1 base and J by 2 bases, and 9 bases separated the two germline ends. The CDR3 runs 14 residues. Germline V CDR1 and CDR2: SGHNT, YYREEE (reference sequence). The CDR3 sequence: CASSLTQLQETQYF. The CDR3 DNA follows: TGTGCCAGCAGCTTGACACAGCTACAAGAGACCCAGTACTTC.

This clone has just a few counts. V usage is TRBV18 and J usage is TRBJ1-5; D unclear. This CDR3 region has 16 residues. Trimming removed 3 bases at V and 2 bases at J, with 14 bases between. Germline V gene data show CDR1 as KGHSH and CDR2 as LQKENI. The CDR3 sequence: CASSPGRTFGNQPQHF. The DNA for the CDR3 is TGTGCCAGCTCACCTGGCAGGACCTTCGGCAATCAGCCCCAGCATTTT.

The rearrangement joins TRBV6-5 to TRBJ2-7; D is uncertain. The V and J ends lost 8 bases and 3 bases respectively, with 8 bases between them. Germline V CDR1 and CDR2: MNHEY, SVGAGI. The CDR3 sequence is 11 residues long. The CDR3 nucleotides read TGTGCCAGCGGCGCGAGCTACGAGCAGTACTTC. Protein product: CASGASYEQYF.

The CDR3 bases are TGTGCCAGCAGTACAGGGCCTACTTCCCACGAGCAGTACTTC. This codes for CASSTGPTSHEQYF. The chain combines TRBV11-2 with TRBJ2-7, with D maybe TRBD1 (6 bases). V was pared by 6 bases and J by 5 bases, with 17 bases between. The length of the CDR3 is 14 residues. Germline assignment: CDR1 SGHAT and CDR2 FQNNGV.

The gene calls are TRBV19 and TRBJ2-1, with 10 bases fitting TRBD2. Germline CDR1 reads LNHDA; CDR2 reads SQIVND (reference sequence). This CDR3 has 19 amino acids. V lost 1 base and J lost 7; bases outside the gene matches: 16. CDR3 DNA: TGTGCCAGTAGTATAGGTACATACGATGGAGGACTAGCGGATAATGAGCAGTTCTTC. It encodes CASSIGTYDGGLADNEQFF.

This clone was picked up a small number of times. V and J are TRBV2 and TRBJ1-5; D perhaps matches TRBD1 (6 bases). The germline V gene encodes CDR1 SNHLY and CDR2 FYNNEI. CDR3 length: 15 residues. V was trimmed by 6 bases and J by 1 base, leaving 13 bases between them. CDR3 DNA: TGTGCCAGCAGCACGGGAAGGGGGAGCAATCAGCCCCAGCATTTT. Translation gives CASSTGRGSNQPQHF. Looking up the rest from reference TRBV2 and TRBJ1-5 gives the full variable domain: EPEVTQTPSHQVTQMGQEVILRCVPISNHLYFYWYRQILGQKVEFLVSFYNNEISEKSEIFDDQFSVERPDGSNFTLKIRSTKLEDSAMYFCASSTGRGSNQPQHFGDGTRLSIL.

This clone showed up just once. The rearrangement uses TRBV27 and TRBJ2-1; TRBD2 might be the D (6 bases). Trimming took off 5 bases at V and 4 bases at J, with 15 bases between the two ends. Germline V CDR1 and CDR2: MNHEY, SMNVEV (reference sequence). This CDR3 has 15 residues. CDR3 loop: CASSGGREKYNEQFF. CDR3 DNA: TGTGCCAGCAGTGGAGGACGGGAGAAGTACAATGAGCAGTTCTTC.

This clone was counted between two and nine times. V and J are TRBV9 and TRBJ2-7, with D possibly TRBD2 on 5 matching bases. The CDR3 is made up of 15 amino acids. From germline, CDR1 is SGDLS and CDR2 YYNGEE. V dropped 0 bases and J dropped 2 bases, with 12 bases sitting between them. CDR3 residues: CASSVEADTTYEQYF. The CDR3 DNA is TGTGCCAGCAGCGTAGAAGCGGATACTACCTACGAGCAGTACTTC. The full variable domain, with the rest looked up from reference TRBV9 and TRBJ2-7, is DSGVTQTPKHLITATGQRVTLRCSPRSGDLSVYWYQQSLDQGLQFLIQYYNGEERAKGNILERFSAQQFPDLHSELNLSSLELGDSALYFCASSVEADTTYEQYFGPGTRLTVT.

The V and J genes are TRBV5-1 and TRBJ1-1; 10 nucleotides agree with TRBD1. The CDR3 has 13 residues. Germline-derived CDR1 and CDR2 are SGHRS and YFSETQ. J lost 10 bases, V lost 3 bases, and 6 bases had no gene match. Here the CDR3 reads CASSSTGGLGAFF. DNA of the CDR3: TGCGCCAGCAGCTCGACAGGGGGCCTTGGAGCTTTCTTT.

The CDR3 reads CASSLGQMSSYNSPLHF. The CDR3 DNA is TGCGCCAGCAGCTTGGGACAGATGAGCTCCTATAATTCACCCCTCCACTTT. The rearrangement uses TRBV5-1 and TRBJ1-6; possibly TRBD1 for D (5 bases). CDR1 is SGHRS and CDR2 is YFSETQ in the germline V gene. V lost 0 bases, J lost 0 bases, and 10 bases lay in between. The CDR3 covers 17 residues.

The chain employs TRBV29-1 and TRBJ2-7, with D uncertain. V lost 6 bases, J lost 1 base, and 10 bases lay in between. The CDR3 is 12 amino acids. Germline V gene data show CDR1 as SQVTM and CDR2 as ANQGSEA. The CDR3 is CSVKQTSYEQYF. The CDR3 coding sequence is TGCAGCGTAAAACAAACTTCCTACGAGCAGTACTTC.

This clone was seen a few times. The chain combines TRBV10-2 with TRBJ2-7; D gene unclear. Trimming pared 2 bases from V and 3 bases from J, leaving 8 bases between. Germline V lookup: CDR1 WSHSY, CDR2 SAAADI. This CDR3 region has 13 residues. The CDR3 nucleotides read TGCGCCAGCAGTGAGAACGACGGCTACGAGCAGTACTTC. Translated: CASSENDGYEQYF.

The V gene is TRBV27, the J gene TRBJ2-1, with D perhaps TRBD2 (6 bases). The CDR3 runs 16 residues. Germline-derived CDR1 and CDR2 are MNHEY and SMNVEV (reference sequence). Trimming took 3 bases from V and 0 from J, leaving 12 bases between them. The CDR3 DNA reads TGTGCCAGCAGTTTCACACGGGGGAGCTCCTACAATGAGCAGTTCTTC. Translated, it gives CASSFTRGSSYNEQFF.

J is TRBJ2-7 and V is TRBV7-8; D uncertain. CDR1 and CDR2 from the germline V gene are SGHVS and FQNEAQ. The V and J ends lost 1 base and 3 bases respectively, with 10 bases between them. CDR3 size: 14 residues. The CDR3: CASSLGQQVYEQYF. DNA of the CDR3: TGTGCCAGCAGCTTAGGGCAGCAAGTCTACGAGCAGTACTTC.

The genes are TRBV11-3 and TRBJ2-3, with a weak D call TRBD1 (6 bases). V shed 5 bases and J shed 6 bases, with 18 bases lying between them. From germline, CDR1 is SGHNT and CDR2 YENEEA. The CDR3 contains 15 residues. CDR3: CASSPRDTSLDTQYF. The DNA of the CDR3 is TGTGCCAGCAGCCCCCGGGACACATCCTTGGATACGCAGTATTTT.

This sequence joins TRBV6-5 and TRBJ1-2; D gene uncertain. The CDR3 sequence is 13 residues long. In germline, CDR1 is MNHEY, CDR2 SVGAGI. Trimming cost V 0 bases and J 6 bases, with 8 bases left between them. CDR3: CASSYSTRDGYTF. In DNA form, the CDR3 reads TGTGCCAGCAGTTACTCAACAAGGGATGGCTACACCTTC.

The table lists this clone with a few counts. This chain joins TRBV27 and TRBJ2-1, with D perhaps given as TRBD1 or TRBD2 (5 bases each). The CDR3 is made up of 16 amino acids. The V gene lost 5 bases and the J gene lost 4 bases, with 18 bases spanning the gap. Per the germline V gene, CDR1 is MNHEY and CDR2 is SMNVEV (reference sequence). The CDR3: CASSRGARAPYNEQFF. In nucleotides, the CDR3 is TGTGCCAGCAGTCGGGGCGCCAGGGCCCCTTACAATGAGCAGTTCTTC.

V and J are TRBV9 and TRBJ2-6; TRBD1 might be the D (6 bases). Germline lookup yields CDR1 SGDLS and CDR2 YYNGEE. V lost 3 bases and J 2 bases, leaving 18 bases between the germline ends. The CDR3 has 18 residues. The DNA for the CDR3 is TGTGCCAGCAGCGGAAGACAGGTAGAAAATCCTGGGGCCAACGTCCTGACTTTC. Amino acid sequence: CASSGRQVENPGANVLTF.